Listed below are T cell receptor beta chains from one sample, sequenced in a study of T cell repertoires in cytomegalovirus infection. The antigens of these receptors remain unknown. Each CDR3 protein is one row after TCRdb ran MiXCR on the reads. The sample has about 700,000 distinct CDR3 sequences, roughly 33% seen once. The source material was cultured PBMCs, sampled from culture after CMV antigen stimulation. The receptors were gathered from a human donor in good health (CMV status not recorded). Some clones in this sample may be carry-over from other donors' samples. Each CDR3 is given without its conserved first and last residue.

CDR3	length	V	J
ASSQRTLTGTDEKLF	15	TRBV3-1	TRBJ1-4
ASKQGGGNAEAF	12	TRBV28	TRBJ1-1
ASSLGAAGTDTQY	13	TRBV5-4	TRBJ2-3
ASSRWNLAGSYEQY	14	TRBV6-5	TRBJ2-7
ASNSPGFSAHEQF	13	TRBV2	TRBJ2-1
ASNTGLAGARAYEQY	15	TRBV5-1	TRBJ2-7
AISDPSLAKNIQY	13	TRBV10-3	TRBJ2-4
ASTLLGWRPNTEAF	14	TRBV12-3/TRBV12-4	TRBJ1-1
SARDLGRASTDTQY	14	TRBV20-1	TRBJ2-3
ASSQAPGTGDTQY	13	TRBV4-1	TRBJ2-3
ASSGYGTGTDTQY	13	TRBV9	TRBJ2-3
ASSIGPNTGELF	12	TRBV19	TRBJ2-2
ASSGLRGRGNQPQH	14	TRBV7-8	TRBJ1-5
ASTPGLPQETQY	12	TRBV11-2	TRBJ2-5
ASSLDRGIAF	10	TRBV7-3	TRBJ1-1
ASSWGKVSYEQY	12	TRBV11-2	TRBJ2-7
ASSYSRDSHEKLF	13	TRBV6-6	TRBJ1-4
ASSFVHNEQF	10	TRBV7-2	TRBJ2-1
ASRYSGEQF	9	TRBV2	TRBJ2-1
ASSQVSGSTDTQY	13	TRBV4-3	TRBJ2-3
ASTPAGANTGELF	13	TRBV6-6	TRBJ2-2
SVELTSGETYEQY	13	TRBV29-1	TRBJ2-7
ASSLVGLYGNAYNSPLH	17	TRBV7-2	TRBJ1-6
ASSYRTPGNEQF	12	TRBV6-2/TRBV6-3	TRBJ2-1
ASRGFGPQH	9	TRBV6-2/TRBV6-3	TRBJ1-5
ASSPLSSSGTDTQY	14	TRBV12-3/TRBV12-4	TRBJ2-3
ASSFQYGYT	9	TRBV7-2	TRBJ1-2
ASIPGRTDYGYT	12	TRBV6-2/TRBV6-3	TRBJ1-2
ASSPPDRVLSGYT	13	TRBV28	TRBJ1-2
ASNPGVWSSGNTIY	14	TRBV19	TRBJ1-3
ASGLNGNNEQF	11	TRBV12-5	TRBJ2-1